Listed below are T cell receptor beta chains from one sample, sequenced in a study of T cell responses to AZD1222 COVID-19 vaccine. Sequencing was performed with immunoSEQ multiplex PCR; in TCRdb, only in-frame clones are kept and a portion is missing. Of approximately 150,000 clones listed, around 89% are singletons. The sequencing here drew on peripheral blood, taken on day 0 of AZD1222 vaccination. The receptors here all came from an adult in good health. CDR3s include the opening cysteine and the closing phenylalanine or tryptophan. D genes are given only for firm matches. The size of a clone is reported for some rows only, either as once, few or many, or as a class for expanded clones.

CDR3 DNA | CDR3 protein | V gene | D gene | J gene | clone size
TGTGCCAGCAGTGACCCCAGCAGGGCAAGGACCTACGAGCAGTACTTC | CASSDPSRARTYEQYF | TRBV2 | - | TRBJ2-7 | -
TGTGCCAGCAGCGCACAGGGACGGGTTACTGAAGCTTTCTTT | CASSAQGRVTEAFF | TRBV9 | - | TRBJ1-1 | -
TGCGCCAGCAGCTTGGCCTTAAGACTAGCGGAAGACGAGCAGTACTTC | CASSLALRLAEDEQYF | TRBV5-1 | TRBD2 | TRBJ2-7 | -
TGCGCCAGCGAGCCCCCCGGCTCTCAGCTATTGTACACTGAAGCTTTCTTT | CASEPPGSQLLYTEAFF | TRBV10-1 | - | TRBJ1-1 | -
TGTGCCAGCAGCCAAGATCGGTTAAGGGGTGGCGAGACCCAGTACTTC | CASSQDRLRGGETQYF | TRBV3-1/TRBV3-2 | - | TRBJ2-5 | once
TGTGCCAGCAGCTCCCCAGGGACTAGCGGGAGGAGGACCTACAATGAGCAGTTCTTC | CASSSPGTSGRRTYNEQFF | TRBV11-3 | TRBD2 | TRBJ2-1 | once
TGTGCCAGCACACCAATCGGCAGGGGATACAATGAGCAGTTCTTC | CASTPIGRGYNEQFF | TRBV18 | - | TRBJ2-1 | -
TGTGCCAGCAGTGGAACGGCAGGGATAACAGGCTACACCTTC | CASSGTAGITGYTF | TRBV2 | - | TRBJ1-2 | -
TGTGCCAGTAGTCTGAGTCCCGATATGAATGAGCAGTTCTTC | CASSLSPDMNEQFF | TRBV19 | - | TRBJ2-1 | -
TGCGCCAGCAGCTTAGGTTCCCAGGGTAGGGTGAACACTGAAGCTTTCTTT | CASSLGSQGRVNTEAFF | TRBV5-1 | - | TRBJ1-1 | -
TGTGCCAGCAGCTTAGAACTGTTGGGACCGACCTCTGGAAACACCATATATTTT | CASSLELLGPTSGNTIYF | TRBV7-2 | - | TRBJ1-3 | -
TGTGCCAGCAGCCTCACTAGCGGGGGCCTAGATACGCAGTATTTT | CASSLTSGGLDTQYF | TRBV7-9 | TRBD2 | TRBJ2-3 | -
TGTGCCAGCACCCCTGGACAGGGGCATCAGCCCCAGCATTTT | CASTPGQGHQPQHF | TRBV28 | TRBD1 | TRBJ1-5 | once
TGTGCCAGCAGCTTAAGCGGGGGAGGCACTGAAGCTTTCTTT | CASSLSGGGTEAFF | TRBV7-9 | - | TRBJ1-1 | -
TGTGTTTCCGAGGGCCGAAACTATGGCTACACCTTC | CVSEGRNYGYTF | TRBV3-1/TRBV3-2 | - | TRBJ1-2 | -
TGTGCCAGCAGCTTAGGCCCGGCAGGGGACGGATATAGCAATCAGCCCCAGCATTTT | CASSLGPAGDGYSNQPQHF | TRBV13 | - | TRBJ1-5 | few
TGTGCTAGTGGTCAATCTCGCAACACTGAAGCTTTCTTT | CASGQSRNTEAFF | TRBV12-5 | - | TRBJ1-1 | -
TGTGCCAGCATCCTACAGGGGGCCGGGGCAGATACGCAGTATTTT | CASILQGAGADTQYF | TRBV6-5 | TRBD1 | TRBJ2-3 | -
TGCGCCAGCAGCCGCATCACAGGGGGCTTTGCCGGGGAGCTGTTTTTT | CASSRITGGFAGELFF | TRBV4-1 | TRBD1 | TRBJ2-2 | -
TGTGCCTGGAGTGTACCTTGGACATCTAGCACAGATACGCAGTATTTT | CAWSVPWTSSTDTQYF | TRBV30 | - | TRBJ2-3 | few
TGTGCCAGCAGCATCAGTCCTAACACTGAAGCTTTCTTT | CASSISPNTEAFF | TRBV9 | - | TRBJ1-1 | -
TGTGCCAGCCGGACTAGCGGGAGACGTCTAGCCAAAAACATTCAGTACTTC | CASRTSGRRLAKNIQYF | TRBV28 | TRBD2 | TRBJ2-4 | -
TGTGCCAGCAGCGTGACTAGCGGGAGTTATGATACGCAGTATTTT | CASSVTSGSYDTQYF | TRBV9 | TRBD2 | TRBJ2-3 | -
TGTGCCAGCAGCGTAGTAGCTAGCGGGGGCCGCTACAATGAGCAGTTCTTC | CASSVVASGGRYNEQFF | TRBV9 | TRBD2 | TRBJ2-1 | -
TGTGCCAGCAGTTACGTCGGGGGCACAGATACGCAGTATTTT | CASSYVGGTDTQYF | TRBV6-5 | - | TRBJ2-3 | -
TGTGCCAGCGTTAAGCGGGGGGGAGGCACAGATACGCAGTATTTT | CASVKRGGGTDTQYF | TRBV7-2 | TRBD2 | TRBJ2-3 | -
TGTGCCAGCGGCTCCTCGAACTGGGTATCCTCCTACGAGCAGTACTTC | CASGSSNWVSSYEQYF | TRBV28 | - | TRBJ2-7 | -
TGTGCCAGCACTCGGACAGGCCCAAGCAATCAGCCCCAGCATTTT | CASTRTGPSNQPQHF | TRBV28 | TRBD1 | TRBJ1-5 | -
TGTGCCAGCAGCCTCGGATCCTACTCTGGGGCCAACGTCCTGACTTTC | CASSLGSYSGANVLTF | TRBV14 | - | TRBJ2-6 | few
TGTGCCAGTATGGGACGGCTCGGCAATCAGCCCCAGCATTTT | CASMGRLGNQPQHF | TRBV19 | - | TRBJ1-5 | -
TGTGCCAGCAGCCTGACCTTTTCCGGACAGGGATTC | CASSLTFSGQGF | TRBV3-1/TRBV3-2 | TRBD1 | TRBJ1-2 | -
TGCGCCAGCAGCCAGGCAGACAGGCCCTCCTACGAGCAGTACTTC | CASSQADRPSYEQYF | TRBV4-1 | - | TRBJ2-7 | -
TGCGCCAGCAGCTTGTCGGAGACCCAGTACTTC | CASSLSETQYF | TRBV5-1 | - | TRBJ2-5 | -